This T cell receptor beta chain was recovered during a study of T cell repertoires in cytomegalovirus infection. Study background: Newly reported HLA-C-restricted and thoroughly characterized HLA-B-restricted CMV epitopes were employed.

One entry per CDR3 protein, called by TCRdb with MiXCR from the reads. This sample carries a few hundred thousand distinct CDR3 sequences, about 20% of them seen once, and the ten largest clones take under 25%. Germline-derived CDR1 and CDR2 are LGHNA and YSLEER. The trim removed 0 bases at V and 2 bases at J, leaving 4 bases unmatched. This CDR3 contains 15 residues. This clonotype was seen just once. Its antigen is unknown. V gene TRBV4-3 combines with J gene TRBJ2-7, with 7 bases matching TRBD1. The sample consisted of cultured PBMCs, taken from culture after CMV antigen stimulation. The receptor was isolated from a human donor in good health (CMV status not recorded). Some clones in this sample may be carry-over from other donors' samples. CDR3 nucleotides: TGCGCCAGCAGCCAAGAAGGCAGGGGGACCTACGAGCAGTACTTC. Amino acids: CASSQEGRGTYEQYF.